This T cell receptor (beta chain) was identified during a study of blood T cell repertoires in COVID-19. The CDR3 consists of 14 residues. Germline trimming cut 7 bases from V and 5 bases from J; bases unmatched to any gene: 8. The V gene's germline CDR1 is LNHDA and CDR2 SQIVND (reference sequence). Assay: immunoSEQ multiplex PCR; the TCRdb copy retains only in-frame clones and omits some. The sample lists 250,000 to 350,000 clones; nearly 90% were seen once. The sequence was collected from a woman younger than 30 with acute COVID-19. The chain joins TRBV19 to TRBJ1-3; TRBD1 agrees at 7 bases. The specimen sequenced was PBMCs or T cells enriched from blood (not recorded which). The chain's CDR3 is CASILSGGRNTIYF. CDR3 nucleotide sequence: TGTGCCAGTATTCTATCAGGGGGACGAAACACCATATATTTT. The whole variable domain, filled in from reference TRBV19 and TRBJ1-3, reads DGGITQSPKYLFRKEGQNVTLSCEQNLNHDAMYWYRQDPGQGLRLIYYSQIVNDFQKGDIAEGYSVSREKKESFPLTVTSAQKNPTAFYLCASILSGGRNTIYFGEGSWLTVV.